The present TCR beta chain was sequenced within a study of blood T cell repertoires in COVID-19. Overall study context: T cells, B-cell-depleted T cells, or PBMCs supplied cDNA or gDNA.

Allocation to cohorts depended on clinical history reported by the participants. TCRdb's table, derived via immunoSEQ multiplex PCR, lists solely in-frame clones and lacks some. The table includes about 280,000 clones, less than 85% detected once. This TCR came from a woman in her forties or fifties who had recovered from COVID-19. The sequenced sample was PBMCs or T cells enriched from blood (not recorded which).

The CDR3 loop is CASSPTVYGYTF. CDR3 coding DNA: TGTGCCAGCTCACCGACAGTCTATGGCTACACCTTC. The rearrangement joins TRBV18 to TRBJ1-2, with D maybe TRBD1 (5 bases). This CDR3 has 12 amino acids. Germline V CDR1 and CDR2: KGHSH, LQKENI. The germline V and J ends were trimmed by 3 bases and 4 bases, with 6 bases remaining between them.